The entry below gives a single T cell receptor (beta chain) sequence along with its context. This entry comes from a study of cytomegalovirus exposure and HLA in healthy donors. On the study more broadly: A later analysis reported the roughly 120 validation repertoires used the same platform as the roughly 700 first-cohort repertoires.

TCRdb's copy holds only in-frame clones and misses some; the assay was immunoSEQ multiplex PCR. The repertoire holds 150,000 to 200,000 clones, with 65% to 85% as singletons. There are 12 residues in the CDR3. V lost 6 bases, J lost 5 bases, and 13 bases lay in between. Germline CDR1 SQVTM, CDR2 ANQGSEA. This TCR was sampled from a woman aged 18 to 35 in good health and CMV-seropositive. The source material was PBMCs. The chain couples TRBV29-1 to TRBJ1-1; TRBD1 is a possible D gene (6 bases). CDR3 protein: CSVVGGGTEAFF. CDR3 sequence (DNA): TGCAGCGTGGTTGGGGGCGGGACTGAAGCTTTCTTT.